The 2 T cell receptor beta chains below were found in one sample sequenced in a study of radiation and T cells in renal cell carcinoma. The treatment was: treatment-naive control, cytoreductive nephrectomy. Data came from immunoSEQ multiplex PCR; TCRdb stores just in-frame clones and leaves some out. This sample has fewer than 20,000 clones, with about 55% found just once. The sample here was tumor tissue, taken from a patient whose treatment was nephrectomy without radiotherapy. Receptors originate from a man aged 45-60 years with renal cell carcinoma.

The chain joins TRBV10-3 to TRBJ1-1; D is unclear. Trimming took off 11 bases at V and 2 bases at J, with 12 bases between the two ends. The CDR3 length is 12 residues. The germline CDR1 and CDR2 sequences are ENHRY and SYGVKD. The DNA of the CDR3 is TGTGCCTCCGCCCTGGGAAACACTGAAGCTTTCTTT. It specifies CASALGNTEAFF.

The rearrangement joins TRBV19 to TRBJ2-7; 10 bases align to TRBD1. Per the germline V gene, CDR1 is LNHDA and CDR2 is SQIVND (reference sequence). The CDR3 runs 15 residues. V lost 5 bases, J lost 4 bases, and 8 bases stayed unmatched. This CDR3 reads CASSASTGGGYEQYF. The DNA for the CDR3 is TGTGCCAGTAGTGCCTCGACAGGGGGCGGTTACGAGCAGTACTTC.